This T cell receptor (beta chain) was observed in a study of shared clonotypes between healthy human individuals. Study in general: The donors, two women and three men, were aged 18 to 49. CD8 memory received one plate per donor, CD8 naive two, CD4 memory three and CD4 naive three. General study points: Genetic and exposure-history diversity was limited by the few donors. Lower generation probabilities were found for non-shared clonotypes than for those shared by all four donors.

This CDR3 is built from 14 residues. Germline V gene lookup returns CDR1 GTSNPN and CDR2 SVGIG (reference sequence). The V end was cut by 2 bases, the J end by 2 bases, with 10 bases between. Note on this clone: The antigen remains undetermined. Other nucleotide sequences from this sample produce the same CDR3.

The protocol was immunoSEQ multiplex PCR, while the TCRdb copy is restricted to in-frame clones and leaves out a portion. The sample shows fewer than 2.5 million clones, 93% of them seen only once. The genes are TRBV30 and TRBJ1-5; D not resolved. The specimen was naive CD4+ T cells from PBMCs. Documented subset: CD45RA+ positively selected. This receptor was taken from a man aged 18 to 29 in good health. Some clones in this sample may be carry-over from other donors' samples. This chain's CDR3 is CAWSREVGNQPQHF. In DNA form, the CDR3 reads TGTGCCTGGAGTCGGGAAGTAGGCAATCAGCCCCAGCATTTT.